One sample yielded the 18 T cell receptor beta chains listed below, sequenced in a study of neurological immune-mediated disorders. In TCRdb, the 5' RACE reads were re-called with MiXCR into one record per CDR3 protein. Here the sample spans some 50,000 distinct CDR3 sequences, around 25% being singletons. The source material was PBMCs. All receptors derive from a woman in her sixties or seventies in good health.

In its sample, this clonotype was seen a few times. The chain carries TRBV5-6 and TRBJ2-2; D uncertain. The germline V gene encodes CDR1 SGHDT and CDR2 YYEEEE. This CDR3 is built from 14 residues. The V and J ends lost 0 bases and 3 bases respectively, with 6 bases between them. The CDR3 nucleotides are TGTGCCAGCAGCTTGGGACTTCACACCGGGGAGCTGTTTTTT. Translated, it gives CASSLGLHTGELFF.

This clonotype was found many times. This chain uses TRBV5-5 with TRBJ1-1, with 8 bases lining up with TRBD1. The CDR3 contains 18 residues. The V gene's germline CDR1 is SGHKS and CDR2 YYEKEE (reference sequence). The ends lost 4 bases at V and 6 bases at J; junction bases unmatched: 20. CDR3 bases: TGTGCCAGCAGCCATACCCTACAGGGGGAGGGACTAGGCGCTGAAGCTTTCTTT. Protein product: CASSHTLQGEGLGAEAFF.

This clonotype was seen at least ten times. The rearrangement joins TRBV5-1 to TRBJ2-1; 11 nucleotides agree with TRBD2. V lost 4 bases to trimming and J lost 11 bases; unmatched junction nucleotides: 11. Germline V lookup: CDR1 SGHRS, CDR2 YFSETQ. This CDR3 contains 15 residues. The DNA for the CDR3 is TGCGCCAGCAGCCCGGGGACTAGCGGAGTCGGGAAGCAGTTCTTC. Amino acids: CASSPGTSGVGKQFF.

The chain combines TRBV12-3 or TRBV12-4 with TRBJ2-1; 9 nucleotides line up with TRBD1. This CDR3 contains 13 residues. The V and J ends lost 6 bases and 7 bases, in that order; junction bases with no gene match: 4. The CDR3 bases are TGTGCCAGCAGCCCCGACAGGGGGAATGAGCAGTTCTTC. Translation gives CASSPDRGNEQFF.

At least ten counts were recorded for this clonotype. The chain has TRBV10-3 and TRBJ1-3; D unresolved. The germline gives CDR1 ENHRY, CDR2 SYGVKD. V lost 10 bases, J lost 4 bases, and 5 bases lay in between. The length of the CDR3 is 10 residues. CDR3 loop: CATWGNTIYF. The CDR3 coding sequence is TGTGCCACCTGGGGAAACACCATATATTTT.

Ten or more counts support this clonotype. CDR3 bases: TGCAGTGCTAGAGGGGAGATGGGAGGCCAGCCCCAGCATTTT. Its translation: CSARGEMGGQPQHF. V usage is TRBV20-1 and J usage is TRBJ1-5; D uncertain. Trimming removed 1 base at V and 7 bases at J, with 14 bases between. This CDR3 has 14 residues. Looked up from germline, CDR1 is DFQATT and CDR2 is SNEGSKA (reference sequence).

This clonotype was seen ten or more times. V usage is TRBV5-1 and J usage is TRBJ2-5, with 8 bases identical to TRBD2. Germline V CDR1 and CDR2: SGHRS, YFSETQ. Trimming at V came to 4 bases and at J to 5 bases, leaving 10 bases not matched to a gene. The length of the CDR3 is 15 residues. CDR3 sequence reads: CASSPTSGLGETQYF. The CDR3 nucleotides are TGCGCCAGCAGCCCTACTAGCGGCCTAGGGGAGACCCAGTACTTC.

This clonotype was recorded at least ten times. The V and J genes are TRBV3-1 and TRBJ1-1, with a weak D call TRBD1 (5 bases). V was shortened by 2 bases and J by 5 bases, with 12 bases between the two germline ends. In germline, CDR1 is LGHDT, CDR2 YNNKEL (reference sequence). The CDR3 is made up of 14 amino acids. In nucleotides, the CDR3 is TGTGCCAGCAGCCAACCCGGCCCAGGGACTGAAGCTTTCTTT. As protein: CASSQPGPGTEAFF.

This clonotype has ten or more counts. The chain recombines TRBV7-3 with TRBJ2-2; no firm D call. Between the trimmed V and J ends, which lost 1 base and 7 bases, there was a span of 7 bases. The V gene's germline CDR1 is SGHTA and CDR2 FQGTGA. CDR3 size: 13 residues. The CDR3 region has the DNA TGTGCCAGCAGCTTAAGAAGTAGCGGGGAGCTGTTTTTT. This translates into CASSLRSSGELFF.

The V and J genes are TRBV5-6 and TRBJ2-2; TRBD1 matches at 7 bases. The CDR3 contains 15 residues. V was pared by 4 bases and J by 3 bases, with 6 bases of the junction left unmatched. Per germline, CDR1 SGHDT and CDR2 YYEEEE. As DNA, the CDR3 is TGTGCCAGCAGCACCCCGACAGGGCACACCGGGGAGCTGTTTTTT. Protein product: CASSTPTGHTGELFF.

The V gene is TRBV14, the J gene TRBJ2-7; 8 positions agree with TRBD2. The CDR3 extends over 18 amino acids. Germline V gives CDR1 SGHDN, CDR2 FVKESK. Germline trimming cut 0 bases from V and 3 bases from J; bases unmatched to any gene: 13. The CDR3 loop is CASSQDWIAGSTGYEQYV. The CDR3, as DNA: TGTGCCAGCAGCCAAGATTGGATAGCGGGGTCTACCGGCTACGAGCAGTACGTC.

This clonotype turned up a few times. The rearrangement links TRBV7-2 to TRBJ2-4, with D possibly called TRBD1 or TRBD2 (5 bases each). The CDR3 contains 15 residues. The V end lost 8 bases, the J end lost 2 bases, and 16 bases lay between the germline ends. Germline CDR1 SGHTA, CDR2 FQGNSA. CDR3 residues: CASAEGSFTKNIQYF. The CDR3, as DNA: TGTGCCAGCGCTGAGGGGTCTTTCACCAAAAACATTCAGTACTTC.

This clonotype appeared many times. The rearrangement links TRBV5-1 to TRBJ2-5; weak D call: TRBD2 (6 bases). The germline V gene has CDR1 SGHRS and CDR2 YFSETQ. CDR3 size: 15 residues. Trimming took off 0 bases at V and 1 base at J, with 10 bases between the two ends. The CDR3 DNA follows: TGCGCCAGCAGCTTGGCCGGGACTTCCCAAGAGACCCAGTACTTC. Encoded protein: CASSLAGTSQETQYF.

This clonotype was detected ten times or more. The V and J genes are TRBV15 and TRBJ2-1; D gene unclear. Trimming cost V 5 bases and J 0 bases, with 5 bases left between them. The CDR3 sequence is 13 residues long. The germline V gene has CDR1 LNHNV and CDR2 YYDKDF (reference sequence). Here the CDR3 reads CATSSSSYNEQFF. The CDR3 nucleotides are TGTGCCACCAGCTCAAGCTCCTACAATGAGCAGTTCTTC.

In its sample, this clonotype was seen many times. The V gene is TRBV5-6, the J gene TRBJ2-7, with 7 bases that match TRBD2. The germline gives CDR1 SGHDT, CDR2 YYEEEE. The CDR3 runs 16 residues. J was trimmed by 3 bases and V by 2 bases; bases with no gene match: 11. The CDR3 here is CASSFPSGEGLYEQYF. CDR3 bases: TGTGCCAGCAGCTTCCCTTCGGGGGAGGGGCTCTACGAGCAGTACTTC.

The sample holds many counts of this clonotype. The V call is TRBV4-2, the J call TRBJ2-1; TRBD2 agrees at 12 bases. Germline values: CDR1 LGHNA, CDR2 YNFKEQ. Trimming took 1 base from V and 10 from J; bases not matched to a gene: 8. This CDR3 region has 16 residues. CDR3 region: CASSQVLAGGPREQFF. In DNA, the CDR3 is TGTGCCAGCAGCCAAGTTCTAGCGGGAGGGCCTAGAGAGCAGTTCTTC.

There are many counts of this clonotype. The rearrangement uses TRBV5-1 and TRBJ2-3, with a weak D call TRBD2 (5 bases). The CDR3 has 14 residues. V was trimmed by 4 bases and J by 6 bases, leaving 15 bases between them. CDR1 and CDR2 (germline): SGHRS, YFSETQ. The CDR3 is CASSSGWSSDTQYF. In DNA, the CDR3 is TGCGCCAGCAGCAGCGGATGGAGCTCGGATACGCAGTATTTT.

Worth noting for this clonotype: A junction end diverges from the germline sequence, so it may reflect a read error. The chain combines TRBV4-1 with TRBJ1-1; unclear D gene. Germline V gene sequence: CDR1 MGHRA, CDR2 YSYEKL. CDR3 length equals 13 residues. CDR3 nucleotides: TGCGCCAACAGCCTTTCGACTGGCACTGAAGCTTTCTTT. It specifies CANSLSTGTEAFF.